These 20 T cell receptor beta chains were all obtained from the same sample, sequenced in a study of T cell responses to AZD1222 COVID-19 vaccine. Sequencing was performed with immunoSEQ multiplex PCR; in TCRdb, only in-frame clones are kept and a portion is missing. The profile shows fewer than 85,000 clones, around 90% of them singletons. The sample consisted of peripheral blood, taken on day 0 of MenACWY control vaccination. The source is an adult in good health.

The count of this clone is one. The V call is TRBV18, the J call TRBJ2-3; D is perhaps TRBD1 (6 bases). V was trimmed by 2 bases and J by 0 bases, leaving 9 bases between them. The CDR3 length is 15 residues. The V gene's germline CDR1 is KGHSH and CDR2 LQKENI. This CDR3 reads CASSPNRASTDTQYF. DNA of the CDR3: TGTGCCAGCTCACCAAACAGGGCTAGCACAGATACGCAGTATTTT.

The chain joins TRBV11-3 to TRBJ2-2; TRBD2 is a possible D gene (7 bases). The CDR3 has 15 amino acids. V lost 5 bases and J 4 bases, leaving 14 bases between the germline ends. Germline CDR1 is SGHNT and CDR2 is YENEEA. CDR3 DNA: TGTGCCAGCAGCACAGAGGGGGGGACCACCGGGGAGCTGTTTTTT. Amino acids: CASSTEGGTTGELFF.

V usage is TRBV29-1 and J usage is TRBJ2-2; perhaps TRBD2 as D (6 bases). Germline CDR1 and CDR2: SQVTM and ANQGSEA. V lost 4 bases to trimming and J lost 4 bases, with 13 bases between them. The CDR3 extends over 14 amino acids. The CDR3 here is CSVAGSGVTGELFF. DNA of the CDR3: TGCAGCGTTGCGGGATCGGGGGTCACCGGGGAGCTGTTTTTT.

The chain's CDR3 is CASSGTVDNSPLHF. The CDR3 nucleotides are TGTGCCAGCAGCGGGACAGTGGATAATTCACCCCTCCACTTT. The chain has TRBV7-8 and TRBJ1-6, with 7 bases fitting TRBD1. Germline V lookup: CDR1 SGHVS, CDR2 FQNEAQ. V trimming: 5 bases; J trimming: 5 bases; junction bases outside the gene matches: 3. The CDR3 consists of 14 residues.

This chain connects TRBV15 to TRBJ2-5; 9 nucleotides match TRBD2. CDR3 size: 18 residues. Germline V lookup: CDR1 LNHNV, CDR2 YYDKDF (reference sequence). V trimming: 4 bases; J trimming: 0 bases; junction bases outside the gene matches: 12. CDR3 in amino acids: CATSTSGRPVTNQETQYF. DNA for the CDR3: TGTGCCACCAGCACAAGCGGGAGGCCCGTCACCAACCAAGAGACCCAGTACTTC.

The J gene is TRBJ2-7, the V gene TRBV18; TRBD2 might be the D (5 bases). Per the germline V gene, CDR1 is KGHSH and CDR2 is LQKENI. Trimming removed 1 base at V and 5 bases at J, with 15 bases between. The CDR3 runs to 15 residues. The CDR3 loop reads CASSPQAGEQHEQYF. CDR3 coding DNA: TGTGCCAGCTCACCACAGGCGGGCGAGCAGCACGAGCAGTACTTC.

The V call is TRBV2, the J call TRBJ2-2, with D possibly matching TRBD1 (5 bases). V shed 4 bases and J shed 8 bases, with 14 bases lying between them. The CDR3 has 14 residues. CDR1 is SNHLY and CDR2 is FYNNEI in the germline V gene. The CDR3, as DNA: TGTGCCAGCAGTGCCGTGACAGAAGGGGGGGAGCTGTTTTTT. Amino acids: CASSAVTEGGELFF.

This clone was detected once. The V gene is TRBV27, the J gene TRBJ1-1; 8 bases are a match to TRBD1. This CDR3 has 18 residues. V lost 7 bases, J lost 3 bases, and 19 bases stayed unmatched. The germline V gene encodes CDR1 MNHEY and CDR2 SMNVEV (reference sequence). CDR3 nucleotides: TGTGCCAGCATAACGACCCGGGACCGGACAGGGCTCGACACTGAAGCTTTCTTT. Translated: CASITTRDRTGLDTEAFF.

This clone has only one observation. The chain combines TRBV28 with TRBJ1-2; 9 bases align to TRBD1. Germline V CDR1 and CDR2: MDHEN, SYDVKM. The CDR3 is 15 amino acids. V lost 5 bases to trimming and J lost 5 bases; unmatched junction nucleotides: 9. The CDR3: CASSEQGAFGYGYTF. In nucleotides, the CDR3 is TGTGCCAGCAGTGAACAGGGGGCATTTGGTTATGGCTACACCTTC.

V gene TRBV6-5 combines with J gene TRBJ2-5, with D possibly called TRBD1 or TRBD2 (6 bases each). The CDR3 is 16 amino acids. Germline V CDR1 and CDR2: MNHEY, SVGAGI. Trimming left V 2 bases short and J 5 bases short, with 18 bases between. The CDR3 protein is CASSYGGRRRGETQYF. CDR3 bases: TGTGCCAGCAGTTACGGGGGGCGGCGGAGGGGGGAGACCCAGTACTTC.

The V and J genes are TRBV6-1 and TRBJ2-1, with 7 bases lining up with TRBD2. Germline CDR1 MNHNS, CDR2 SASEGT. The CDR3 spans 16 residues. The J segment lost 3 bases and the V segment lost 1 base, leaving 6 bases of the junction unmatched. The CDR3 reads CASSEGLGGGYNEQFF. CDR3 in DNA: TGTGCCAGCAGTGAAGGGCTGGGCGGGGGCTACAATGAGCAGTTCTTC.

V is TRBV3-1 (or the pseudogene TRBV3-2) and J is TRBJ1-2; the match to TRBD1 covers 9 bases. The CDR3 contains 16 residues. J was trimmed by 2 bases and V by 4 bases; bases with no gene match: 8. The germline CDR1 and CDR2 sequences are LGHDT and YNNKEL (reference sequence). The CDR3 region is CASSPNVGQGNYGYTF. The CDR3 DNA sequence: TGTGCCAGCAGCCCTAACGTAGGACAGGGGAACTATGGCTACACCTTC.

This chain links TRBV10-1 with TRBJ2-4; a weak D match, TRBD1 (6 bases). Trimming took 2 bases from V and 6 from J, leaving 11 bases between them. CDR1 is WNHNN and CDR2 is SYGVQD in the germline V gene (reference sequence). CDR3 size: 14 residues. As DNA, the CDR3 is TGCGCCAGCAGTGAGACAGGGTTAAGAAACATTCAGTACTTC. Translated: CASSETGLRNIQYF.

The CDR3 loop is CASSLARGGQFF. The CDR3, as DNA: TGTGCCAGCAGCTTAGCTAGGGGGGGGCAGTTCTTC. The V and J genes are TRBV7-2 and TRBJ2-1, with D possibly TRBD2 on 7 matching bases. The CDR3 has 12 amino acids. In germline, CDR1 is SGHTA, CDR2 FQGNSA. Between the trimmed V and J ends, which lost 0 bases and 12 bases, there was a span of 9 bases.

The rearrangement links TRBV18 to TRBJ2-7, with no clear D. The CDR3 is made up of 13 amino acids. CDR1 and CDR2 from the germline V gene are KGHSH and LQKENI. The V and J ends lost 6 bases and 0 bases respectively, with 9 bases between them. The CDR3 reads CASSSGDSYEQYF. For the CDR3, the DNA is TGTGCCAGCTCCTCAGGAGACTCCTACGAGCAGTACTTC.

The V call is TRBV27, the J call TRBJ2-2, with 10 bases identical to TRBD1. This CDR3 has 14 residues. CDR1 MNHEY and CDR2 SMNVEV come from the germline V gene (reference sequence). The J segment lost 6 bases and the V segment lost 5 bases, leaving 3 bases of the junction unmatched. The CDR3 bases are TGTGCCAGCAGTCTTGGACAGGGGGCCGGGGAGCTGTTTTTT. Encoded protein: CASSLGQGAGELFF.

The DNA for the CDR3 is TGTGCCAGCAGCTCCCAGGGGGCTAACTATGGCTACACCTTC. Translation gives CASSSQGANYGYTF. The chain uses TRBV7-2 and TRBJ1-2; 7 bases agree with TRBD1. CDR1 and CDR2 (germline): SGHTA, FQGNSA. This CDR3 is 14 amino acids long. J lost 0 bases, V lost 4 bases, and 2 bases had no gene match.

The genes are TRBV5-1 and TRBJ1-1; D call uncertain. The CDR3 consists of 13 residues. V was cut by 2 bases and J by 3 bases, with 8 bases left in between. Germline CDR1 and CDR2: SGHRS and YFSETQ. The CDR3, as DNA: TGCGCCAGCAGCTTATTCGTGGACACTGAAGCTTTCTTT. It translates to CASSLFVDTEAFF.

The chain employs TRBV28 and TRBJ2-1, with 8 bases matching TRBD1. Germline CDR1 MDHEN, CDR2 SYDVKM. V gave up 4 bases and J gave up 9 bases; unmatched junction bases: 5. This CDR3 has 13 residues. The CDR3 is CASSSHDRGEQFF. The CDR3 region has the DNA TGTGCCAGCAGTTCGCATGACAGGGGTGAGCAGTTCTTC.

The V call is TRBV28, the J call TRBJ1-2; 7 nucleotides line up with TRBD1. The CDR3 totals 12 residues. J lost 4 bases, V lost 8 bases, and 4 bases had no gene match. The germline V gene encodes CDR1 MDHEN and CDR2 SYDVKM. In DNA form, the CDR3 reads TGTGCCAGCCAGACAGGGACCTATGGCTACACCTTC. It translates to CASQTGTYGYTF.